The present entry profiles one T cell receptor (beta chain) with its context. The antigen remains unidentified. V was pared by 7 bases and J by 5 bases, with 13 bases between. The CDR3 contains 13 residues. Germline-derived CDR1 and CDR2 are WNHNN and SYGVQD (reference sequence). Libraries were prepared by immunoSEQ multiplex PCR; TCRdb keeps only in-frame clonotypes and omits some of them. The sample has approximately 56,000 clones, less than 65% seen once. This record comes from a study of a mutant IDH1 vaccine in newly diagnosed glioma. Background on the study: Those enrolled had earlier been treated with radiotherapy, temozolomide, or both, mostly both.

Sample time point: week 47, end of study. Alongside topical imiquimod, each dose of vaccine comprised 300 ug of mutant IDH1 20-mer peptide. Overall study findings and caveats: The study observed vaccine-induced immune responses in 85% to 95% of patients.

Sample: peripheral blood mononuclear cells (PBMCs), taken from a glioma patient whose treatment included an IDH1 peptide vaccine. The rearrangement uses TRBV10-1 and TRBJ2-3; TRBD2 might be the D (5 bases). The clonotype comes from a man aged 40-49 years with glioma. Some clones in this sample may be carry-over from other donors' samples. The DNA for the CDR3 is TGCGCCAGCATGTTGCAAGGAGGAGATACGCAGTATTTT. Protein: CASMLQGGDTQYF.